These T cell receptor beta chains were read from a single sample in a study of blood T cells in healthy people across ages. Using its own MiXCR run on the 5' RACE reads, TCRdb lists one record per CDR3 protein. The data hold about a million distinct CDR3 sequences, with about 53% observed a single time. The source material was blood. Every receptor here comes from a woman in her fifties or sixties in good health. Both conserved end residues are part of each CDR3. D genes are given only for firm matches. Not all rows give a size; the values are once, few, many and, for expanded clones, a class.

TRBJ2-7	TRBV9	.	.	TGTGCCAGCAGCGTCAGCGGAAGCTCCTACAATGAGCAGTACTTC	CASSVSGSSYNEQYF
TRBJ2-1	TRBV12-3/TRBV12-4	.	TRBD2	TGTGCCAGCAATTTGGGGAGCGGGAGATCAGCCTACAATGAGCAGTTCTTC	CASNLGSGRSAYNEQFF
TRBJ2-7	TRBV25-1	.	.	TGTGCCAGCAGGGAATGCCCTTACGAGCAGTACTTC	CASRECPYEQYF
TRBJ2-1	TRBV27	few	.	TGTGCCAGCAGTCTAACCGGGATGCTTAACAATGAGCAGTTCTTC	CASSLTGMLNNEQFF
TRBJ1-6	TRBV20-1	.	TRBD1	TGCAGTGCTGTGGACAGGGGAGGATCACCCCTCCACTTT	CSAVDRGGSPLHF
TRBJ1-5	TRBV12-3/TRBV12-4	.	TRBD1	TGTGCCAGCAGTTTAGGGGGACAGATGAATCAGCCCCAGCATTTT	CASSLGGQMNQPQHF
TRBJ2-3	TRBV20-1	.	.	TGCAGTGCTAGAGATCGGGTAGGGGTTGGGACAGATACGCAGTATTTT	CSARDRVGVGTDTQYF
TRBJ2-5	TRBV7-2	few	.	TGTGCCAGCAGTCAAGCGCGGGGCCGGGAGACCCAGTACTTC	CASSQARGRETQYF
TRBJ2-1	TRBV29-1	.	.	TGCAGCGTGGATGCAACCGCCTACAGAGAGACCCAGTTCTTC	CSVDATAYRETQFF
TRBJ2-7	TRBV4-3	.	TRBD2	TGCGCCAGCAGCCAAGTCCTACTAGCGGGAGACTCCTGCGAGCAGTACTTC	CASSQVLLAGDSCEQYF
TRBJ2-2	TRBV7-9	few	TRBD2	TGTGCCAGCAGGGTAGCGGGAGCGAACACCGGGGAGCTGTTTTTT	CASRVAGANTGELFF
TRBJ2-1	TRBV9	few	.	TGTGCCAGCAGCTCTCAGACTATACGGGGGCCTTACAATGAGCAGTTCTTC	CASSSQTIRGPYNEQFF
TRBJ2-7	TRBV3-1	.	TRBD1	TGTGCCAGCAGCCAACAAGGGGGCGGCGAGCAGTACTTC	CASSQQGGGEQYF
TRBJ1-4	TRBV27	.	.	TGTGCCAGCAGCCGTAGCACCGGGGGATGGGAAAAACTGTTTTTT	CASSRSTGGWEKLFF
TRBJ2-7	TRBV30	.	.	TGTGCCTGGAGGATGGGGGTCTACGAGCAGTACTTC	CAWRMGVYEQYF
TRBJ2-2	TRBV4-1	few	.	TGCGCCAGCAGCCCCCGCCTAGCAAACACCGGGGAGCTGTTTTTT	CASSPRLANTGELFF
TRBJ2-5	TRBV2	.	.	TGTGCCAGCAGTGAAGATTTGGAGACCCAGTACTTC	CASSEDLETQYF
TRBJ2-3	TRBV6-1	.	TRBD1	TGTGCCAGCAGTGAACAGGACAGGGGGCGATCAGATACGCAGTATTTT	CASSEQDRGRSDTQYF
TRBJ2-5	TRBV5-1	once	TRBD1	TGCGCCAGCAGCCAGGACAGGTTGAGAAATGGACCTAAGACCCAGTACTTC	CASSQDRLRNGPKTQYF
TRBJ2-5	TRBV24-1	few	.	TGTGCCACCAGTGATTTAGGCTCATCCCTTAGGGAGACCCAGTACTTC	CATSDLGSSLRETQYF
TRBJ2-5	TRBV28	few	TRBD1	TGTGCCAGCAGTTCCTCGAATCCGGGACAGGGGAGGGCGGAGTACTTC	CASSSSNPGQGRAEYF
TRBJ2-5	TRBV7-2	.	TRBD2	TGTGCCAGCAGCATTGGACTAGCGAGAAAAGAGACCCAGTACTTC	CASSIGLARKETQYF
TRBJ2-7	TRBV29-1	once	TRBD1	TGCAGCGTTGTGGACAGGGTCTACGAGCAGTACTTC	CSVVDRVYEQYF
TRBJ2-7	TRBV29-1	.	.	TGCAGCGTTAATCGGGGGAATGGCTACGAGCAGTACTTC	CSVNRGNGYEQYF
TRBJ2-3	TRBV7-2	few	TRBD2	TGTGCCAGCAGCATCATGGGGGGGAGTAGCACAGATACGCAGTATTTT	CASSIMGGSSTDTQYF
TRBJ2-6	TRBV20-1	.	.	TGCAGTGCTAGAGATAAGGCCCGCTCTGGGGCCAACGTCCTGACTTTC	CSARDKARSGANVLTF
TRBJ2-7	TRBV18	.	TRBD2	TGTGCCAGCTCACCACGACTAGCGGGAGAAGCTTCCGAGCAGTACTTC	CASSPRLAGEASEQYF
TRBJ1-6	TRBV3-1	once	TRBD1	TGTGCCAGCAGCCAAACAGGGGACAATTCACCCCTCCACTTT	CASSQTGDNSPLHF
TRBJ2-6	TRBV7-2	few	.	TGTGCCAGCAGCTTTGGTTCAGGCTCTGGGGCCAACGTCCTGACTTTC	CASSFGSGSGANVLTF
TRBJ2-6	TRBV24-1	.	TRBD1	TGTGCCACCAGTGATTGGGGACAGGGTCGCTCTGGGGCCAACGTCCTGACTTTC	CATSDWGQGRSGANVLTF
TRBJ1-2	TRBV9	.	TRBD1	TGTGCCAGCAGCTCGGGACAGACTGCCGATGGCTACACCTTC	CASSSGQTADGYTF
TRBJ2-1	TRBV9	.	TRBD2	TGTGCCAGCAGCTCAGTAGCGGGAGGGTATGAGCAGTTCTTC	CASSSVAGGYEQFF
TRBJ2-7	TRBV5-1	many	TRBD2	TGTGCCAGCAGCTTTACTAGCGGTGCCTACGAGCAGTACTTC	CASSFTSGAYEQYF
TRBJ2-7	TRBV9	.	.	TGTGCCAGCAGCCCGGGGGCGGGTGAGCAGTACTTC	CASSPGAGEQYF
TRBJ1-2	TRBV9	.	.	TGTGCCAGCAGCAACCCCGGGGTAGGCTACACCTTC	CASSNPGVGYTF
TRBJ2-3	TRBV7-2	many	TRBD2	TGTGCCAGCAGCTTAACATTCGGGGGACTAGCGGGAGTGGATACGCAGTATTTT	CASSLTFGGLAGVDTQYF
TRBJ1-5	TRBV7-8	.	.	TGTGCCAGCAGCTTAGGCCCAGGACCAAATCAGCCCCAGCATTTT	CASSLGPGPNQPQHF
TRBJ2-7	TRBV7-9	once	.	TGTGCCAGCAGCTTAGCGGGCCAGAACTACGAGCAGTACTTC	CASSLAGQNYEQYF
TRBJ1-6	TRBV20-1	.	.	TGCAGTGCGGAGACAGCAGCCAATTCACCCCTCCACTTT	CSAETAANSPLHF
TRBJ2-1	TRBV6-5	.	TRBD2	TGTGCCAGCAGCCGACTAGCGGGAGGGCACAATGAGCAGTTCTTC	CASSRLAGGHNEQFF
TRBJ2-5	TRBV28	few	TRBD2	TGTGCCAGCAGATTTACTAGCGGGGAAGAGACCCAGTACTTC	CASRFTSGEETQYF
TRBJ2-1	TRBV10-1	.	.	TGCGCCAGCAGTGGGAGGGAGAATGAGCAGTTCTTC	CASSGRENEQFF
TRBJ2-7	TRBV7-2	few	.	TGTGCCAGCAGCTCTCCAGGGGCGGGGGCCTACGAGCAGTACTTC	CASSSPGAGAYEQYF
TRBJ1-2	TRBV29-1	.	TRBD1	TGCAGCATAACCGCAGGGGGCGACTATGGCTACACCTTC	CSITAGGDYGYTF
TRBJ1-4	TRBV5-1	.	.	TGCGCCAGCAGCTTGGGTGCAGCTTCTAATGAAAAACTGTTTTTT	CASSLGAASNEKLFF
TRBJ2-7	TRBV6-2/TRBV6-3	few	.	TGTGCCAGCAGAGAGATCGACGAGCAGTACTTC	CASREIDEQYF
TRBJ2-1	TRBV20-1	.	.	TGCAGTGCTAGGCTGGGACTCCGGATCGCGGTTGAGCAGTTCTTC	CSARLGLRIAVEQFF
TRBJ2-7	TRBV10-3	few	TRBD1	TGTGCCATCAGGGGGGACAGGGGCGACTACGAGCAGTACTTC	CAIRGDRGDYEQYF
TRBJ2-3	TRBV20-1	.	TRBD2	TGCAGTGCTAGACTTGGGGGAGGGCTAGCGGGGCCTAGCACAGATACGCAGTATTTT	CSARLGGGLAGPSTDTQYF
TRBJ2-7	TRBV11-2	.	.	TGTGCCAGCAGCTCCTATTTTTTTAGGGGGATCGGTTACGAGCAGTACTTC	CASSSYFFRGIGYEQYF
TRBJ2-3	TRBV15	.	.	TGTGCCACCAGCAGAGATCGGGGCAGGGGCACGGCAGATACGCAGTATTTT	CATSRDRGRGTADTQYF
TRBJ2-1	TRBV27	few	TRBD2	TGTGCCAGCAGGGGACTACCAAACAATGAGCAGTTCTTC	CASRGLPNNEQFF